The 26 T cell receptor beta chains below all came from one sample that was sequenced in a study of T cells in Graves' hyperthyroidism and ophthalmopathy. Amplified regions were TCR beta CDR3 sequences from RNA transcripts. The study used the HTBI primer set for a first-round RT-PCR of the TCR CDR3. MiXCR, applied by TCRdb to the multiplex PCR reads, yields one record per CDR3 protein. Of about 840,000 distinct CDR3 sequences listed, more than 30% are singletons. Sequenced sample: blood. The receptors here all came from a man aged 18 to 35 with Graves' hyperthyroidism.

This clonotype has just a few counts. V usage is TRBV7-9 and J usage is TRBJ2-7; TRBD1 might be the D (6 bases). Deletions cut 5 bases from V and 4 bases from J, with 21 bases between. This CDR3 has 16 amino acids. Germline V gives CDR1 SEHNR, CDR2 FQNEAQ (reference sequence). The CDR3 sequence: CASSRPTRDKSYEQYF. CDR3 sequence (DNA): TGTGCCAGCAGCCGTCCAACCCGGGACAAATCGTACGAGCAGTACTTC.

This clonotype was seen many times. This chain connects TRBV7-2 to TRBJ1-2; 7 bases agree with TRBD1. V dropped 1 base and J dropped 7; count of bases not matched to a gene: 6. CDR1 is SGHTA, CDR2 FQGNSA, per germline. The length of the CDR3 is 14 residues. The CDR3 sequence is CASSLGQGESGYTF. The DNA of the CDR3 is TGTGCCAGCAGCTTAGGGCAGGGGGAGAGTGGCTACACCTTC.

For this clonotype: This sequence may be a read error, since a much larger clone differs from it by one base. The chain recombines TRBV7-9 with TRBJ1-1; unclear D gene. The CDR3 is 12 residues long. Germline CDR1 SEHNR, CDR2 FQNEAQ (reference sequence). The CDR3 loop is CASSLEHLETFF. The CDR3 DNA is TGTGCCAGCAGCTTAGAACACCTTGAAACTTTCTTT.

This clonotype was observed a handful of times. The chain couples TRBV4-1 to TRBJ1-5; the D is unclear. Germline V gene data show CDR1 as MGHRA and CDR2 as YSYEKL. Between the trimmed V and J ends, which lost 5 bases and 7 bases, there was a span of 12 bases. The CDR3 sequence is 13 residues long. This chain's CDR3 is CASSRTLGQPQHF. The CDR3, as DNA: TGCGCCAGCAGCAGGACCCTGGGGCAGCCCCAGCATTTT.

The sample holds a few counts of this clonotype. The CDR3 loop is CASSPPTGIGYTF. The CDR3, as DNA: TGTGCCAGCAGCCCTCCGACAGGAATTGGCTACACCTTC. J is TRBJ1-2 and V is TRBV12-3 or TRBV12-4; possibly TRBD1 for D (6 bases). The CDR3 has 13 residues. V lost 6 bases to trimming and J lost 7 bases, with 15 bases between them.

The sample holds a few counts of this clonotype. The J gene is TRBJ1-2, the V gene TRBV6-2 or TRBV6-3, with a weak D call TRBD1 (5 bases). Between the trimmed V and J ends, which lost 2 bases and 3 bases, there was a span of 10 bases. This CDR3 region has 14 residues. The germline CDR1 and CDR2 sequences are MNHEY and SVGEGT. CDR3 sequence: CASSYRQGDYGYTF. The CDR3 DNA reads as TGTGCCAGCAGTTACCGGCAGGGAGACTATGGCTACACCTTC.

The CDR3 bases are TGTGCCAGCAGCCCTCGAGTGGTAGATACGCAGTATTTT. Amino acid sequence: CASSPRVVDTQYF. The J gene is TRBJ2-3, the V gene TRBV9; D ambiguous. Germline V lookup: CDR1 SGDLS, CDR2 YYNGEE. This CDR3 comprises 13 residues. Trimming cost V 4 bases and J 5 bases, with 11 bases left between them.

There are a few counts of this clonotype. The rearrangement uses TRBV20-1 and TRBJ2-7; 13 bases match TRBD2. Losses at the gene ends were 5 bases for V and 4 bases for J; bases not matched to a gene: 5. CDR1 is DFQATT, CDR2 SNEGSKA, per germline (reference sequence). The CDR3 contains 14 residues. The DNA for the CDR3 is TGCAGTGCTTTACTAGCGGGAGGGCTGTACGAGCAGTACTTC. It translates to CSALLAGGLYEQYF.

The V and J genes are TRBV7-9 and TRBJ1-3, with TRBD1 as a possible D gene (5 bases). Trimming took off 3 bases at V and 4 bases at J, with 22 bases between the two ends. Germline V gene data show CDR1 as SEHNR and CDR2 as FQNEAQ (reference sequence). The CDR3 runs to 18 residues. DNA for the CDR3: TGTGCCAGCAGCTTCCCCCTCGGGGCAGGGATTTCCGGAAACACCATATATTTT. Translating gives CASSFPLGAGISGNTIYF.

The V gene is TRBV7-8, the J gene TRBJ1-1, with D maybe TRBD1 (5 bases). The CDR3 spans 15 residues. CDR1 and CDR2 from the germline V gene are SGHVS and FQNEAQ. The V end lost 5 bases, the J end lost 11 bases, and 24 bases lay between the germline ends. The CDR3 sequence is CASSKRRGQGTGAFF. CDR3 in DNA: TGTGCCAGCAGCAAAAGGCGGGGCCAGGGCACTGGGGCTTTCTTT. The full variable domain, with the rest looked up from reference TRBV7-8 and TRBJ1-1, is GAGVSQSPRYKVAKRGQDVALRCDPISGHVSLFWYQQALGQGPEFLTYFQNEAQLDKSGLPSDRFFAERPEGSVSTLKIQRTQQEDSAVYLCASSKRRGQGTGAFFGQGTRLTVV.

This clonotype was seen many times. The chain links TRBV9 to TRBJ1-1; possible D gene TRBD1, 6 bases. The germline CDR1 and CDR2 sequences are SGDLS and YYNGEE. V was cut by 4 bases and J by 4 bases, with 20 bases left in between. There are 16 residues in the CDR3. The DNA for the CDR3 is TGTGCCAGCAGCCCGTGGGGGCGGGCGGCGGGCACTGAAGCTTTCTTT. Protein: CASSPWGRAAGTEAFF.

This clonotype was detected ten times or more. The gene calls are TRBV12-3 or TRBV12-4 and TRBJ2-7; TRBD1 aligns across 10 bases. The CDR3 totals 13 residues. Trimming cost V 6 bases and J 5 bases; bases outside gene matches: 4. As DNA, the CDR3 is TGTGCCAGCAGCGGGACAGGGGTACACGAGCAGTACTTC. This gives the protein CASSGTGVHEQYF.

This clonotype has a handful of counts. V and J are TRBV7-8 and TRBJ2-7, with a possible D match to TRBD2 (6 bases). The CDR3 is 14 amino acids. In germline, CDR1 is SGHVS, CDR2 FQNEAQ. Trimming stripped 7 bases from V and 3 bases from J, with 16 bases between. CDR3 sequence reads: CASTQELTSYEQYF. CDR3 nucleotide sequence: TGTGCCAGCACTCAGGAATTGACTAGCTACGAGCAGTACTTC.

The rearrangement uses TRBV4-3 and TRBJ2-7; TRBD2 agrees at 8 bases. The CDR3 is 15 amino acids. Trimming cost V 0 bases and J 3 bases; bases outside gene matches: 4. Germline assignment: CDR1 LGHNA and CDR2 YSLEER. The CDR3 here is CASSQDRGGGYEQYF. As DNA, the CDR3 is TGCGCCAGCAGCCAAGATCGGGGGGGAGGCTACGAGCAGTACTTC.

This clonotype was seen a handful of times. J is TRBJ2-7 and V is TRBV11-2; TRBD1 aligns across 7 bases. Germline V gives CDR1 SGHAT, CDR2 FQNNGV. There are 16 residues in the CDR3. V gave up 5 bases and J gave up 1 base; unmatched junction bases: 11. In DNA form, the CDR3 reads TGTGCCAGCAGCCTCCTCCCCCGGGACAGATCCTACGAGCAGTACTTC. It encodes CASSLLPRDRSYEQYF.

A remark on this clonotype: This may stem from a read error, because a much larger clone lies one nucleotide away. The V gene is TRBV9, the J gene TRBJ1-6, with a possible D match to TRBD1 (6 bases). CDR3 length equals 16 residues. Germline V gives CDR1 SGDLS, CDR2 YYNGEE. As DNA, the CDR3 is TGTGCCAGCAGCGTTGCCACCACAGGGAAGGGTTCACCCCACCACTTT. This sequence encodes CASSVATTGKGSPHHF.

Ten or more counts support this clonotype. CDR3 nucleotides: TGTGCCAGCAGCACTGACAGGGGGAATTCACCCCTCCACTTT. Encoded protein: CASSTDRGNSPLHF. The chain combines TRBV7-9 with TRBJ1-6; the match to TRBD1 covers 9 bases. There are 14 residues in the CDR3. V lost 5 bases to trimming and J lost 7 bases; unmatched junction nucleotides: 3. Per the germline V gene, CDR1 is SEHNR and CDR2 is FQNEAQ (reference sequence).

This clonotype was observed at least ten times. This sequence joins TRBV6-1 and TRBJ1-5; D is uncertain. The germline V gene has CDR1 MNHNS and CDR2 SASEGT. The CDR3 is 16 amino acids. The V end was cut by 0 bases, the J end by 12 bases, with 21 bases between. CDR3: CASSEAPVPPHEGQHF. The CDR3 DNA reads TGTGCCAGCAGTGAAGCCCCAGTGCCTCCCCATGAGGGCCAGCATTTT.

The chain couples TRBV5-1 to TRBJ2-7; the match to TRBD1 covers 7 bases. CDR1 and CDR2 from the germline V gene are SGHRS and YFSETQ. The CDR3 runs to 13 residues. V was clipped by 3 bases and J by 6 bases; unmatched bases: 6. As DNA, the CDR3 is TGCGCCAGCAGCTATGGACAGGTAGGCGAGCAGTACTTC. Translated: CASSYGQVGEQYF.

A few counts support this clonotype. One junction end disagrees with the germline gene, perhaps due to a read error. This chain connects TRBV20-1 to TRBJ1-5; possible D gene TRBD1, 6 bases. The CDR3 sequence is 15 residues long. The germline gives CDR1 DFQATT, CDR2 SNEGSKA (reference sequence). Here the CDR3 DNA reads TGCAGTGCTAGAGATCCCAGGGGCGGCAATCGGCCCCAGCATTTT. Protein sequence: CSARDPRGGNRPQHF.

The chain links TRBV12-3 or TRBV12-4 to TRBJ2-7; possible D gene TRBD2, 5 bases. Trimming removed 7 bases from V and 0 bases from J, with 13 bases in between. The CDR3 has 14 residues. The CDR3 spells CASKEDGVSYEQYF. The CDR3 DNA reads as TGTGCCAGCAAAGAAGACGGGGTCTCCTACGAGCAGTACTTC.

The chain employs TRBV11-2 and TRBJ2-7; D may be TRBD1 (5 bases). Trimming cost V 1 base and J 5 bases, with 12 bases left between them. Germline V gene data show CDR1 as SGHAT and CDR2 as FQNNGV. The CDR3 loop spans 14 amino acids. The CDR3 DNA reads as TGTGCCAGCAGCTTAGTTTCAGGGCTCGACGAGCAGTACTTC. This translates into CASSLVSGLDEQYF. The complete variable domain, with remaining parts taken from reference TRBV11-2 and TRBJ2-7, reads EAGVAQSPRYKIIEKRQSVAFWCNPISGHATLYWYQQILGQGPKLLIQFQNNGVVDDSQLPKDRFSAERLKGVDSTLKIQPAKLEDSAVYLCASSLVSGLDEQYFGPGTRLTVT.

This clonotype has a count of ten or more. The gene calls are TRBV12-3 or TRBV12-4 and TRBJ2-5; possibly TRBD1 or TRBD2 for D (5 bases each). V gave up 6 bases and J gave up 5 bases, with 13 bases separating them. The length of the CDR3 is 13 residues. CDR3 DNA sequence: TGTGCCAGCAGCAGGGACCCGGGGGAGACCCAGTACTTC. This translates into CASSRDPGETQYF.

V usage is TRBV6-1 and J usage is TRBJ2-7, with a weak D call TRBD1 (6 bases). The CDR3 has 14 residues. V lost 6 bases, J lost 7 bases, and 19 bases lay in between. The V gene's germline CDR1 is MNHNS and CDR2 SASEGT. CDR3 in DNA: TGTGCCAGCAGCCACAGGGCTCTCACGGGGGAGCAGTACTTC. This codes for CASSHRALTGEQYF.

This clonotype has more than one count but fewer than ten. V gene TRBV7-3 combines with J gene TRBJ2-2; D is ambiguous. Looked up from germline, CDR1 is SGHTA and CDR2 is FQGTGA. The CDR3 is made up of 15 amino acids. Trimming removed 2 bases from V and 1 base from J, with 8 bases in between. The CDR3 bases are TGTGCCAGCAGCTTAGATGCGAGGAACACCGGGGAGCTGTTTTTT. This encodes CASSLDARNTGELFF.

This clonotype was detected ten times or more. The V and J genes are TRBV7-9 and TRBJ1-1; TRBD1 agrees at 8 bases. The CDR3 extends over 14 amino acids. Germline CDR1 reads SEHNR; CDR2 reads FQNEAQ (reference sequence). V dropped 0 bases and J dropped 7; count of bases not matched to a gene: 4. The CDR3 region is CASSLAGTGNEAFF. The CDR3 region has the DNA TGTGCCAGCAGCTTAGCCGGGACAGGCAATGAAGCTTTCTTT.